This is a list of T cell receptor beta chains from one sample in a study of vaccination effects on CD4 cells after COVID-19. Clones were read by immunoSEQ multiplex PCR, and TCRdb kept only the in-frame ones, dropping some. Found here are 45,000 to 70,000 clones, 65% to 80% of them singletons; the top ten hold around 5.5%. No antigens are known for them. The sample was CD4+ T cells from PBMCs cultured with HIV peptides, taken before COVID-19 vaccination. These receptors came from a human donor who had a prior SARS-CoV-2 infection. The CDR3 runs from the conserved cysteine through the conserved F or W. Fields, in order: J gene, CDR3 length, clone size, D gene, V gene, CDR3 protein, CDR3 DNA. The D gene is left open where the match is weak. Clone size is shown for a subset of rows, as once, few, many or a class of expanded clone.

TRBJ2-2 13 NA NA TRBV27 CASGDQNTGELFF TGTGCCAGCGGAGACCAGAACACCGGGGAGCTGTTTTTT
TRBJ2-5 14 NA NA TRBV11-1 CASSWGLLQETQYF TGTGCCAGCAGCTGGGGACTTCTCCAAGAGACCCAGTACTTC
TRBJ2-3 17 NA TRBD2 TRBV5-1 CASSSGRTSGYTDTQYF TGCGCCAGCAGTTCTGGCAGGACTAGCGGATACACAGATACGCAGTATTTT
TRBJ2-3 16 NA NA TRBV4-3 CASSQDGNGYTDTQYF TGCGCCAGCAGCCAAGATGGAAACGGATACACAGATACGCAGTATTTT
TRBJ2-7 13 NA NA TRBV11-3 CASSPVGGYEQYF TGTGCCAGCAGCCCAGTAGGGGGCTACGAGCAGTACTTC
TRBJ2-3 15 NA TRBD2 TRBV5-6 CASSPLAGGTDTQYF TGTGCCAGCAGCCCACTAGCGGGTGGAACAGATACGCAGTATTTT
TRBJ1-5 14 NA TRBD1 TRBV28 CASSSGTVGQPQHF TGTGCCAGCAGTTCCGGGACAGTGGGTCAGCCCCAGCATTTT
TRBJ2-1 16 NA NA TRBV19 CASSIDSGGHYNEQFF TGTGCCAGTAGTATAGATTCGGGGGGACACTACAATGAGCAGTTCTTC
TRBJ2-3 16 few NA TRBV18 CASSPSRNSVVDTQYF TGTGCCAGCTCACCTTCCAGGAACAGCGTCGTGGATACGCAGTATTTT
TRBJ1-3 14 NA NA TRBV28 CASSLPIARNTIYF TGTGCCAGCAGTTTACCCATCGCTCGAAACACCATATATTTT
TRBJ2-7 15 NA TRBD1 TRBV6-6 CASRLQGVHAYEQYF TGTGCCAGCAGACTACAGGGGGTCCATGCCTACGAGCAGTACTTC
TRBJ2-1 15 NA NA TRBV28 CASSFGAISMGAQFF TGTGCCAGCAGTTTCGGGGCGATCTCTATGGGCGCACAGTTCTTC
TRBJ2-1 15 NA NA TRBV6-5 CASSHTVSSYNEQFF TGTGCCAGCAGTCACACTGTTAGCTCCTACAATGAGCAGTTCTTC
TRBJ2-7 14 NA TRBD1 TRBV5-1 CASSSGTGAREQYF TGCGCCAGCAGCTCCGGGACAGGGGCCCGCGAGCAGTACTTC